This record covers a single TCR beta chain. As yet, its antigen is unknown. From germline, CDR1 is MDHEN and CDR2 SYDVKM. Trimming removed 5 bases at V and 4 bases at J, with 9 bases between. CDR3 length equals 13 residues. This record comes from a study of T cell responses to AZD1222 COVID-19 vaccine. TCRdb keeps only in-frame clones here, not all; method: immunoSEQ multiplex PCR. The sample has over 150,000 clones; around 90% are singletons. Findings of the study overall: Only a handful of AZD1222 recipients, more than five in all, had baseline seropositivity. Vaccine-associated CD4 TCRs ranged over spike, dominating at 160-218 and 743-854. Breadth and depth of Spike-specific TCRs rose after two AZD1222 doses.

J is TRBJ1-3 and V is TRBV28, with D tentatively TRBD1 (5 bases). This clonotype originated in an adult in good health. Source: peripheral blood, taken on day 0 of MenACWY control vaccination. This CDR3 reads CASSQGVGNTIYF. The CDR3 nucleotides are TGTGCCAGCAGTCAGGGAGTCGGAAACACCATATATTTT.